This T cell receptor beta chain emerged from a study of CD8+ T cells in alopecia areata. The overall study: Tofacitinib ran 6 to 18 months, followed by 6 months off drug. Study-wide points: For baseline CD8+ expansion, any link to response stays uncertain with one nonresponder. Between patients, shared TCR sequences were less clear than in mice. This was possibly due in part to HLA diversity in the patient population.

Extracted RNA was reverse transcribed, and the resulting cDNA served as sequencing template. Data came from immunoSEQ multiplex PCR; TCRdb stores just in-frame clones and leaves some out. The table lists over 100,000 clones, roughly 50% of them singletons. V lost 1 base, J lost 14 bases, and 27 bases lay in between. Germline values: CDR1 SQVTM, CDR2 ANQGSEA. The CDR3 consists of 16 residues. About this clone: The antigen is unknown.

Treatment here: oral pan-JAK inhibitor, 5-10 mg twice daily. This chain joins TRBV29-1 and TRBJ2-1; D could derive from TRBD1 or TRBD2 (5 bases each). The origin of this receptor is a human donor with alopecia areata. Here the sequenced sample was CD8+ T cells sorted from blood, taken at week 24, from a patient treated with tofacitinib. The CDR3 reads CSVEVWDGPVGSVKFF. The DNA of the CDR3 is TGCAGCGTTGAAGTCTGGGACGGGCCTGTAGGTAGTGTGAAGTTCTTC.